This T cell receptor (beta chain) was captured in a study of shared clonotypes between healthy human individuals. This clone has only one observation. TCRdb keeps only in-frame clones here, not all; method: immunoSEQ multiplex PCR. The sample holds around 1.4 million clones, approximately 98.5% seen once. The clonotype originates from a young man in good health. The source material was naive CD4+ T cells sorted from blood. Subset described: CD45RA+ positively selected.

The CDR3 region has the DNA TGTGCCAGTACCTCTCAGATAGGGTATTTGGAGACCCAGTACTTC. It translates to CASTSQIGYLETQYF. The chain has TRBV19 and TRBJ2-5; D is ambiguous. CDR3 length equals 15 residues. The germline V gene encodes CDR1 LNHDA and CDR2 SQIVND (reference sequence). V lost 7 bases and J 5 bases, leaving 20 bases between the germline ends.